Listed here are 4 T cell receptor beta chains from one sample, sequenced in a study of blood T cells in healthy people across ages (dated by TCRdb to 2013 to 2016). Library creation used 5' RACE. Sequencing took place on an Illumina HiSeq 2500. The second PCR ran for roughly 7 to 12 cycles and used a J-beta primer mix along with a sample-barcoded 5' primer. In TCRdb, the public reads were trimmed at Q25 with fastp and aligned with MiXCR, with productive beta chains retained. Rows with a matching CDR3 protein are joined into one entry that keeps the most common DNA and genes. This sample gives about 1.8 million distinct CDR3 sequences in total; about 49% of them show up just once. Of the sample, roughly 2.1% falls within the top ten clones. Sequencing was performed on blood. These receptors came from a woman aged 40-49 years in good health.

The chain joins TRBV20-1 to TRBJ2-7; 11 positions match TRBD1. The CDR3 covers 14 residues. Germline CDR1 reads DFQATT; CDR2 reads SNEGSKA (reference sequence). V shed 6 bases and J 0 bases; nucleotides not matched to a gene: 4. CDR3 sequence (DNA): TGCAGTGCCGGGGACAGGGGGAGCTCCTACGAGCAGTACTTC. Encoded protein: CSAGDRGSSYEQYF.

The chain recombines TRBV20-1 with TRBJ1-1; D ambiguous. This CDR3 is 13 amino acids long. V lost 4 bases to trimming and J lost 0 bases, with 9 bases between them. Germline CDR1 DFQATT, CDR2 SNEGSKA (reference sequence). The CDR3 here is CSAIPGLNTEAFF. The CDR3 region has the DNA TGCAGTGCTATACCAGGATTGAACACTGAAGCTTTCTTT.

This chain links TRBV12-3 or TRBV12-4 with TRBJ1-6; D unresolved. The V end was cut by 4 bases, the J end by 7 bases, with 11 bases between. CDR3 length: 14 residues. CDR3 region: CASSWITGNSPLHF. The CDR3 region has the DNA TGTGCCAGCAGTTGGATCACGGGGAATTCACCCCTCCACTTT.

This chain uses TRBV27 with TRBJ2-1; D perhaps matches TRBD1 (6 bases). Germline lookup yields CDR1 MNHEY and CDR2 SMNVEV (reference sequence). This CDR3 is built from 14 residues. V lost 3 bases, J lost 5 bases, and 11 bases lay in between. The CDR3 DNA reads as TGTGCCAGCAGTTTGGGGACATACCACAATGAGCAGTTCTTC. It is translated as CASSLGTYHNEQFF.